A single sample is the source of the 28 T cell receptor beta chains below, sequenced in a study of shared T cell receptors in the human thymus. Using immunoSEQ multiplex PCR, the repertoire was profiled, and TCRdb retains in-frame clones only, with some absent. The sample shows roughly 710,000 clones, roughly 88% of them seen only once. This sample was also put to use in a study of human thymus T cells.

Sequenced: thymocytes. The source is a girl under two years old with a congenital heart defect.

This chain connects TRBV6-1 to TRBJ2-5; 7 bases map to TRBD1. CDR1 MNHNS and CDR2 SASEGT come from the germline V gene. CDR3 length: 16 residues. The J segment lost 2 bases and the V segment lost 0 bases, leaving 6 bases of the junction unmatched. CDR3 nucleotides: TGTGCCAGCAGTGAAGCATTGACAGGGTGGCAAGAGACCCAGTACTTC. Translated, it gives CASSEALTGWQETQYF.

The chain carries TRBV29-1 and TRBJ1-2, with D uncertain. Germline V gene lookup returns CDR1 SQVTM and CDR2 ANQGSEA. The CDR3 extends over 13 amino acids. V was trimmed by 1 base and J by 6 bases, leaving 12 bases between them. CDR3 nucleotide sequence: TGCAGCGTTGAAGCGTCGGGGAGGAATGGCTACACCTTC. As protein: CSVEASGRNGYTF.

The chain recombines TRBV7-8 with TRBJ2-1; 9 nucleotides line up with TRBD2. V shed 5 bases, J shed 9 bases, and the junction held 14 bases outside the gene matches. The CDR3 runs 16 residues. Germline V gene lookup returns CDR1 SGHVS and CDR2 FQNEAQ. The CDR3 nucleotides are TGTGCCAGCAGCCCCCCGGAGGCGGGGGGGCGGGGTGAGCAGTTCTTC. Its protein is CASSPPEAGGRGEQFF.

CDR3 region: CATSRTYRDKNTGELFF. For the CDR3, the DNA is TGTGCCACCAGCAGAACCTACCGGGACAAGAACACCGGGGAGCTGTTTTTT. The V gene is TRBV15, the J gene TRBJ2-2; D might be TRBD1 (6 bases). Per the germline V gene, CDR1 is LNHNV and CDR2 is YYDKDF (reference sequence). With 2 bases removed from V and 1 base from J, the gap between germline ends came to 14 bases. The CDR3 has 17 residues.

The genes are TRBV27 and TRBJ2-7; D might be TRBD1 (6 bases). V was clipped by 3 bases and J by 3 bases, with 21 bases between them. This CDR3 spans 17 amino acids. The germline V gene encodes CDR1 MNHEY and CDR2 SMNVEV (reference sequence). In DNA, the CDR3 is TGTGCCAGCAGTTTCCACCAACCGGGACAACCTTACTACGAGCAGTACTTC. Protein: CASSFHQPGQPYYEQYF.

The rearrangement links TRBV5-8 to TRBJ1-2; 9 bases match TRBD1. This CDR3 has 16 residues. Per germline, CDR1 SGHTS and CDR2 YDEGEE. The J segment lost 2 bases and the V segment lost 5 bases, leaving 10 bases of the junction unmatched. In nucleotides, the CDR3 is TGTGCCAGCAGTTGGGGACAGGGATTTACAAACTATGGCTACACCTTC. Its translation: CASSWGQGFTNYGYTF.

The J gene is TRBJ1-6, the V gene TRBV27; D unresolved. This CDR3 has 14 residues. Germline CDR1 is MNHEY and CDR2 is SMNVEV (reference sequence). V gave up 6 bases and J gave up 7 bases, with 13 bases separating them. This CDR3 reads CASRLAGTNSPLHF. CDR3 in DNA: TGTGCCAGCAGGCTAGCAGGCACGAATTCACCCCTCCACTTT.

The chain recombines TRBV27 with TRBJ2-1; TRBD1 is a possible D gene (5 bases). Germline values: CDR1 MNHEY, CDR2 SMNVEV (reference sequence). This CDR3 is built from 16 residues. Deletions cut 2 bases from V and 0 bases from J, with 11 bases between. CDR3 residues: CASSLKGMRSYNEQFF. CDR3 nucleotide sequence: TGTGCCAGCAGTTTAAAGGGGATGCGCTCCTACAATGAGCAGTTCTTC.

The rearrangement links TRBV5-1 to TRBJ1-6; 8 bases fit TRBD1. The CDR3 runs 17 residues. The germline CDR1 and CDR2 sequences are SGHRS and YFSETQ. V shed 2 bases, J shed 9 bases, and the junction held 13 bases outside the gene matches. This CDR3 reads CASSLSGTGLGISPLHF. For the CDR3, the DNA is TGCGCCAGCAGCTTATCCGGGACAGGATTAGGGATTTCACCCCTCCACTTT.

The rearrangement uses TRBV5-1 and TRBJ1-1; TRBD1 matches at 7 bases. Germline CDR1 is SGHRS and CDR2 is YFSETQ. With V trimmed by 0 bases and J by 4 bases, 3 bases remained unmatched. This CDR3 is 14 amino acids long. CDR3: CASSLEQGSTEAFF. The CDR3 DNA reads TGCGCCAGCAGCTTGGAACAGGGGAGCACTGAAGCTTTCTTT.

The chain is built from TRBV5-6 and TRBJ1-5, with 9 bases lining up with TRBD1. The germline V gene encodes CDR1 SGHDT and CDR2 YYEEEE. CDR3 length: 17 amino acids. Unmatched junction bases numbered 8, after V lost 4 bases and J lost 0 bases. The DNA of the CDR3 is TGTGCCAGCAGCCTACAGGGGGCGCAAGCTAGCAATCAGCCCCAGCATTTT. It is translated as CASSLQGAQASNQPQHF.

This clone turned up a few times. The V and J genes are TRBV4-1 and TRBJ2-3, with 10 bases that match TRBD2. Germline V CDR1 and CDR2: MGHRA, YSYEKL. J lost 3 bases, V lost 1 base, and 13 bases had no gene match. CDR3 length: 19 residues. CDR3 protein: CASSQVCSAGGPVTDTQYF. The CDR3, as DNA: TGCGCCAGCAGCCAAGTATGTTCAGCGGGGGGGCCCGTAACAGATACGCAGTATTTT.

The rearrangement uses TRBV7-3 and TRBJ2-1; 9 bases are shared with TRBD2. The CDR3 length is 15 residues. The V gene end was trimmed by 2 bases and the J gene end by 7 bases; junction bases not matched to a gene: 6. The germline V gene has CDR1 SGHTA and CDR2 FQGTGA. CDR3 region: CASSLGVAGGNEQFF. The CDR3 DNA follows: TGTGCCAGCAGCTTAGGTGTGGCGGGGGGGAATGAGCAGTTCTTC.

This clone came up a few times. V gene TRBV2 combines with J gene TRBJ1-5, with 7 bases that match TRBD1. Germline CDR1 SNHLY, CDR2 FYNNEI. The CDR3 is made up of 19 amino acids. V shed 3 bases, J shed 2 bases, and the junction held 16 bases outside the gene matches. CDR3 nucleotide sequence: TGTGCCAGCAGTGATCGTGCTTATGCATACAGGGGAGGCAATCAGCCCCAGCATTTT. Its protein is CASSDRAYAYRGGNQPQHF. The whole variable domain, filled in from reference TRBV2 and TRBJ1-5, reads EPEVTQTPSHQVTQMGQEVILRCVPISNHLYFYWYRQILGQKVEFLVSFYNNEISEKSEIFDDQFSVERPDGSNFTLKIRSTKLEDSAMYFCASSDRAYAYRGGNQPQHFGDGTRLSIL.

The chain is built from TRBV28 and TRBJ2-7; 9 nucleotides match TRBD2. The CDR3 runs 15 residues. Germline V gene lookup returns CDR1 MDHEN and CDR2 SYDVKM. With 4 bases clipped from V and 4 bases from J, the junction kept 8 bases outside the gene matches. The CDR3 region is CASSSSALAGYEQYF. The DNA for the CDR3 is TGTGCCAGCAGTTCCTCCGCGCTAGCGGGGTACGAGCAGTACTTC.

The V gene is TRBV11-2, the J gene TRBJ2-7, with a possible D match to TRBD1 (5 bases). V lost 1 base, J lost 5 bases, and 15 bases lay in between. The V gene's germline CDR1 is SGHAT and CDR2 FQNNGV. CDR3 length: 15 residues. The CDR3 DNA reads TGTGCCAGCAGCTTAGGGGGCAGTTGTATCCACGAGCAGTACTTC. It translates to CASSLGGSCIHEQYF. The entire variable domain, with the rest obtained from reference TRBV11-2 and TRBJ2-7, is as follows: EAGVAQSPRYKIIEKRQSVAFWCNPISGHATLYWYQQILGQGPKLLIQFQNNGVVDDSQLPKDRFSAERLKGVDSTLKIQPAKLEDSAVYLCASSLGGSCIHEQYFGPGTRLTVT.

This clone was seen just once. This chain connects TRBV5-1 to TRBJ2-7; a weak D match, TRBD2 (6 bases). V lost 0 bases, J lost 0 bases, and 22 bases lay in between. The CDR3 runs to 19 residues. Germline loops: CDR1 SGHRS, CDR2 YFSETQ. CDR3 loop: CASSLGASAGIASSYEQYF. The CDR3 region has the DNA TGCGCCAGCAGCTTGGGTGCTAGCGCAGGAATCGCCAGCTCCTACGAGCAGTACTTC.

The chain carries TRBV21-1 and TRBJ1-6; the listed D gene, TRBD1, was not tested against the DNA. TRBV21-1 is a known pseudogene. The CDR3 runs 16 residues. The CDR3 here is CANKDRGPRLNSPLHF. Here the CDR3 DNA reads TGTGCCAATAAGGACAGGGGTCCGCGACTCAATTCACCCCTCCACTTT.

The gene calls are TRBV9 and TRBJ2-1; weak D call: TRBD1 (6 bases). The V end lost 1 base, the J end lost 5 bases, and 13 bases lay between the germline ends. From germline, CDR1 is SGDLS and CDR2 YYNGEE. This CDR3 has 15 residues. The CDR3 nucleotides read TGTGCCAGCAGCGTAAGGACAGATGAAGACAATGAGCAGTTCTTC. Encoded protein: CASSVRTDEDNEQFF.

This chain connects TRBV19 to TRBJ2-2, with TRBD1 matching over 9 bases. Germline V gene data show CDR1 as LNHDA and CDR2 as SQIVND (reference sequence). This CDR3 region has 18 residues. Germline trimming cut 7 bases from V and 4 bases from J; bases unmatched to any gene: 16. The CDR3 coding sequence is TGTGCCAGTACTCGGGTCCCGTACCGGGGACAGGGCACCGGGGAGCTGTTTTTT. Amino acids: CASTRVPYRGQGTGELFF. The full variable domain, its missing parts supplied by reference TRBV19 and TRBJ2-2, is DGGITQSPKYLFRKEGQNVTLSCEQNLNHDAMYWYRQDPGQGLRLIYYSQIVNDFQKGDIAEGYSVSREKKESFPLTVTSAQKNPTAFYLCASTRVPYRGQGTGELFFGEGSRLTVL.

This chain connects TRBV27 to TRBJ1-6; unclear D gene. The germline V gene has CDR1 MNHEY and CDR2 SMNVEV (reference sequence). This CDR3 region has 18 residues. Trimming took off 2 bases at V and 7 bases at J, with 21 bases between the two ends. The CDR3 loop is CASSLPREGTASNSPLHF. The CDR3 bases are TGTGCCAGCAGTTTACCGAGGGAGGGAACAGCCTCAAATTCACCCCTCCACTTT.

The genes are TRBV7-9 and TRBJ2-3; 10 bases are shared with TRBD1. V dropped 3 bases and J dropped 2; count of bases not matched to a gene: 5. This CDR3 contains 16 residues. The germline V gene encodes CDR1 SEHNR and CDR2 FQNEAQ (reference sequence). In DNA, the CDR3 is TGTGCCAGCAGCTTTACCGGGACAGGGGCCACAGATACGCAGTATTTT. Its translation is CASSFTGTGATDTQYF.

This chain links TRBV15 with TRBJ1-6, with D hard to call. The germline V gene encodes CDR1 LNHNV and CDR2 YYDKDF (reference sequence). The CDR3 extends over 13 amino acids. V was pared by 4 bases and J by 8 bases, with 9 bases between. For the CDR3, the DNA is TGTGCCACCAGCAATCTATTCGATTCACCCCTCCACTTT. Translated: CATSNLFDSPLHF.

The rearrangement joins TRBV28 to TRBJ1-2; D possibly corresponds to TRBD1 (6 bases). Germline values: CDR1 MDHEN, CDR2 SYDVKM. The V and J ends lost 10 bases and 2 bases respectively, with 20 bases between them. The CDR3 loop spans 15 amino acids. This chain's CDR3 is CATTSRKGGNYGYTF. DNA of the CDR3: TGTGCCACTACGAGTAGGAAGGGGGGGAACTATGGCTACACCTTC.

CDR3 sequence: CASRSGQTYEQYF. DNA for the CDR3: TGTGCCAGCAGGTCGGGACAGACCTACGAGCAGTACTTC. The chain employs TRBV5-6 and TRBJ2-7, with 7 bases that match TRBD1. Per germline, CDR1 SGHDT and CDR2 YYEEEE. With 5 bases clipped from V and 2 bases from J, the junction kept 4 bases outside the gene matches. The CDR3 runs to 13 residues.

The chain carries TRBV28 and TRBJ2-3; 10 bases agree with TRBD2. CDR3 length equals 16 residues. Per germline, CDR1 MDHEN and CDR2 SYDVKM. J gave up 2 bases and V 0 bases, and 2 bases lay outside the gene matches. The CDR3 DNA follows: TGTGCCAGCAGTTTATGTCTAGCGGGGGCCACAGATACGCAGTATTTT. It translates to CASSLCLAGATDTQYF.

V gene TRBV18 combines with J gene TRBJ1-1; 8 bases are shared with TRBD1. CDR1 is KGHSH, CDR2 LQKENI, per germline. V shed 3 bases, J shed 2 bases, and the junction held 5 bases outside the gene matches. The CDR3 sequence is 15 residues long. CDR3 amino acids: CASSPPDRVNTEAFF. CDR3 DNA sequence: TGTGCCAGCTCACCGCCGGACAGGGTCAACACTGAAGCTTTCTTT.

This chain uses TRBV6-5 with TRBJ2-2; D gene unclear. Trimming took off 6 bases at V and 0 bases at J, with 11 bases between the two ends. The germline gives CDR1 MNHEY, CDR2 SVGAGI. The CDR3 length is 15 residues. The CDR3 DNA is TGTGCCAGCAGCTCCGAGGAGTCGAACACCGGGGAGCTGTTTTTT. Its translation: CASSSEESNTGELFF.